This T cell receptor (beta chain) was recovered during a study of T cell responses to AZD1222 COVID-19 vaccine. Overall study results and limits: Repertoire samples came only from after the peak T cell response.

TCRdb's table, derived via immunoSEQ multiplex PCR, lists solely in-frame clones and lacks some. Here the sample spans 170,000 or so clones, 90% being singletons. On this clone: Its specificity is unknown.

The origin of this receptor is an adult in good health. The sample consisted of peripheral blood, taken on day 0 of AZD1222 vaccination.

The CDR3 spells CASSEVSGGWETQYF. The CDR3 region has the DNA TGTGCCAGCAGTGAAGTTAGCGGGGGGTGGGAGACCCAGTACTTC. V is TRBV2 and J is TRBJ2-5; 10 bases map to TRBD2. The CDR3 sequence is 15 residues long. CDR1 SNHLY and CDR2 FYNNEI come from the germline V gene. Trimming took 1 base from V and 5 from J; bases not matched to a gene: 4.